This TCR beta chain was documented in a study of tumor and adjacent non-tumor tissue in lung cancer. Overall study context: Histology: 12 adenocarcinoma, a couple of squamous cell carcinoma, 1 small cell lung cancer. Patients were aged roughly 30 to 76, nine to eleven men and about five women, stage I to III. Notes on the study in general: Significantly higher TCR diversity was found in tumor than normal lung.

The CDR3 loop spans 14 amino acids. Germline V gene data show CDR1 as SGHTA and CDR2 as FQGNSA. Remarks on this clonotype: As yet, its antigen is unknown. One end of the junction varies from germline; a read error may be responsible.

Three rounds of nested PCR, following a modified ARM-PCR protocol, produced the TCRbeta library. Each CDR3 protein is one row after TCRdb ran MiXCR on the multiplex PCR reads. The data hold approximately 130,000 distinct CDR3 sequences, with roughly 64% observed a single time. The template was RNA from unsorted bulk tissue. V and J are TRBV7-2 and TRBJ2-7; D is unresolved. The specimen sequenced was lung tumor tissue. The clonotype originates from a man aged 25 to 40 with non-small cell lung cancer. CDR3 DNA sequence: TGTGCCAGCAGCTTAGCGGCCGCTGCCTACGATCAGTATTTC. It is translated as CASSLAAAAYDQYF.